This TCR beta chain was retrieved from a study of T cell clonality in common variable immunodeficiency. The study's findings and limits: Fewer deletions and N-nucleotide insertions were reportedly seen in common variable immunodeficiency TCR beta sequences.

CDR1 is SGHDT and CDR2 is YYEEEE in the germline V gene. The CDR3 is made up of 11 amino acids. In this sample, this clone turned up many times. The antigen is unknown. The CDR3 extends 3 residues past the end of the read, so its final part is completed from the germline J gene. Assay: immunoSEQ multiplex PCR; the TCRdb copy retains only in-frame clones and omits some. The sample offers fewer than 60,000 clones and no singletons, the top ten holding 2% to 2.5%. Sequenced material: peripheral blood mononuclear cells. This receptor was identified in a person aged 18-70 years in good health. The chain is built from TRBV5-6 and TRBJ1-1; D perhaps matches TRBD1 (6 bases). The CDR3 bases that were read are TGTGCCAGCAGCTTCGGACAGGAA. Its translation is CASSFGQE. The whole CDR3 sequence is CASSFGQEAFF.